The clone carrying this T cell receptor (beta chain) was seen only a few times. No antigen is known for it. Germline-derived CDR1 and CDR2 are MDHEN and SYDVKM. The length of the CDR3 is 15 residues. Trimming shortened V by 0 bases and J by 1 base, and 9 bases separated the two germline ends. All donors qualified as healthy HIV-negative adults and had experienced no recent acute infections or vaccinations. Profiling relied on immunoSEQ multiplex PCR, and the TCRdb table lists in-frame clones only, not all of them. Of 450,000 to 500,000 clones listed, 76% are singletons. The data stem from a study of shared clonotypes between healthy human individuals. Study in general: Serving as donors were two women and a few men, whose ages spanned 18 to 49. Study observations and caveats: Clonotype sharing among donors, it was expected, would be affected by sequencing depth. Few donors limited the genetic and exposure-history diversity represented.

The sequenced sample consisted of PBMCs. The V call is TRBV28, the J call TRBJ1-1; no definite D call. The TCR comes from a woman aged 40 to 50 in good health. Some clones in this sample may be carry-over from other donors' samples. The CDR3 here is CASSLWAGRNTEAFF. CDR3 nucleotides: TGTGCCAGCAGTTTATGGGCAGGCCGGAACACTGAAGCTTTCTTT.